A selection of T cell receptor beta chains follows, all from one sample in a study of cytomegalovirus exposure and HLA in healthy donors. TCRdb's copy holds only in-frame clones and misses some; the assay was immunoSEQ multiplex PCR. The top ten clones hold about 4.1% of a sample with roughly 120,000 clones, around nine tenths of them seen once. The material sequenced was PBMCs. Source of these receptors: a man aged 18 to 30 in good health and CMV-seropositive. Both conserved end residues are trimmed from each CDR3. Some rows mark clone size as missing; the rest say once, few, many or name a class of expanded clone.

ASRSPSGPDTQY	TRBV28	NA
ASSQGTTISYNEQF	TRBV11-3	NA
ASSRARDRDYEQY	TRBV6-5	NA
AWSLDRGSLYEQF	TRBV30	few
ASSPYTGANTGELF	TRBV7-8	NA
ASSRDRGYEQY	TRBV18	NA
ASSYDRVLADTQY	TRBV6-6	NA
ASSLRTGTNEKLF	TRBV7-9	NA
ASSLAGSSYEQY	TRBV27	NA
ASSLGFSGPYNEQF	TRBV11-3	NA
ASSVTLKDTQY	TRBV9	NA
ASSLGRGIHNEQF	TRBV5-6	NA
ASSYDYLNTGELF	TRBV7-8	NA
ASSAGTDYEQY	TRBV2	once
ASSLRGNQGTGELF	TRBV11-2	NA
ASSSGLDGRREY	TRBV7-9	NA
ASSLRGPNTGYT	TRBV6-5	NA
ASRGGQGINYEQY	TRBV2	NA
ASSARDRVDEQY	TRBV7-6	NA
ASSLVWDREEKLF	TRBV7-2	NA
ASSPQTPPGNSPLH	TRBV18	once
ASSPGLNYGYT	TRBV18	NA
ASSLGTSSNTGELF	TRBV9	NA
ASSLRSGSKNIQY	TRBV11-1	NA
ASSPGGTEAF	TRBV6-6	NA
SVAGVDYGYT	TRBV29-1	once
ASGLVPGTGQGVTWDPNEQF	TRBV12-5	NA
ASSPGTGGNTEAF	TRBV18	once
ASSVGRLYNSPLH	TRBV27	NA
ASSFQGASEQY	TRBV7-2	NA
ASSPSWTGSFYT	TRBV5-6	once
ASSQGSGTVSTDTQY	TRBV4-3	NA
ASSRGDGSETGYT	TRBV4-1	NA
SARAPIEQF	TRBV20-1	once
AITSGGSYEQY	TRBV10-3	NA
AGSLSGGNNEQF	TRBV2	NA
ASSLVAQGTDTQY	TRBV5-1	NA
ASSLSTGANYGYT	TRBV28	NA
ASSVDTNQPQH	TRBV5-4	NA
SVRQDQDSPLH	TRBV29-1	NA
ASSLTGAGGKKEQY	TRBV18	NA
ASSLNDPGQGNYGYT	TRBV7-9	NA
ASSYSRGRSGEQF	TRBV6-5	NA
ASSLGSAGGQDTIY	TRBV5-1	once
ASSWGGQGGGYEQY	TRBV5-1	NA
ASKGWGPTDTQY	TRBV2	few
ATSRDPSGGDPWGEQF	TRBV15	NA
ASSPRQGEVADTQY	TRBV27	NA
ASSRSGTQNTEAF	TRBV6-4	NA
ASSPRLSHNEQF	TRBV28	NA
ASSLAGNRGRRPYEQY	TRBV7-8	NA
ASTIEATQPQH	TRBV6-1	NA
ASSLAYRDSYEQY	TRBV5-1	NA
ASSPGINYQPQH	TRBV18	NA
ASSPRDTVYEQY	TRBV4-1	NA
ASSLRGGFSYNSPLH	TRBV27	NA
ASSFRGRRQYNSPLH	TRBV27	NA
ASSLTRGQTNTGELF	TRBV25-1	NA
ASSYDRPYEQY	TRBV5-1	NA
ASKQVLGYEQY	TRBV5-6	once